These 27 T cell receptor beta chains were all obtained from the same sample, sequenced in a study of T cell responses to AZD1222 COVID-19 vaccine. Repertoires were generated with immunoSEQ multiplex PCR, while TCRdb's copy carries only in-frame clones and drops some. The repertoire consists of about 160,000 clones, with 92% occurring once and the leading ten covering roughly 4.4%. Sequencing used peripheral blood, obtained on day 0 of MenACWY control vaccination. All receptors come from an adult in good health.

This sequence joins TRBV7-9 and TRBJ2-1; D tentatively fits TRBD1 or TRBD2 (5 bases each). Trimming shortened V by 5 bases and J by 0 bases, and 20 bases separated the two germline ends. CDR3 length: 18 residues. The germline V gene has CDR1 SEHNR and CDR2 FQNEAQ (reference sequence). CDR3 in amino acids: CASSPNTGTYGSYNEQFF. The CDR3, as DNA: TGTGCCAGCAGCCCGAATACCGGGACCTATGGCTCCTACAATGAGCAGTTCTTC.

This chain uses TRBV2 with TRBJ2-1; D gene uncertain. Germline lookup yields CDR1 SNHLY and CDR2 FYNNEI. With 4 bases removed from V and 4 bases from J, the gap between germline ends came to 8 bases. This CDR3 has 13 amino acids. The CDR3 nucleotides are TGTGCCAGCAGTGCGACAACATACAATGAGCAGTTCTTC. Its protein is CASSATTYNEQFF.

V gene TRBV9 combines with J gene TRBJ2-2; 13 nucleotides line up with TRBD2. The CDR3 length is 17 residues. Germline loops: CDR1 SGDLS, CDR2 YYNGEE. Unmatched junction bases numbered 6, after V lost 4 bases and J lost 3 bases. CDR3 bases: TGTGCCAGCAGCTCGCGACTAGCGGGAGGCGACACCGGGGAGCTGTTTTTT. This translates into CASSSRLAGGDTGELFF.

Comments on this clone: This same CDR3 is encoded by further DNA sequences in the sample. CDR3 sequence reads: CASSVAGGPYEQYF. The CDR3 DNA sequence: TGTGCCAGCAGCGTAGCTGGAGGGCCCTACGAGCAGTACTTC. The chain employs TRBV9 and TRBJ2-7; tentatively, D is TRBD2 (6 bases). V was trimmed by 0 bases and J by 2 bases, leaving 9 bases between them. Germline V gene data show CDR1 as SGDLS and CDR2 as YYNGEE. This CDR3 has 14 amino acids. Together with reference TRBV9 and TRBJ2-7, the CDR3 gives the full variable domain: DSGVTQTPKHLITATGQRVTLRCSPRSGDLSVYWYQQSLDQGLQFLIQYYNGEERAKGNILERFSAQQFPDLHSELNLSSLELGDSALYFCASSVAGGPYEQYFGPGTRLTVT.

J is TRBJ1-2 and V is TRBV28; TRBD1 might be the D (6 bases). Trimming pared 2 bases from V and 8 bases from J, leaving 12 bases between. The CDR3 length is 13 residues. Germline CDR1 is MDHEN and CDR2 is SYDVKM. CDR3 sequence: CASSLEGVHGYTF. DNA of the CDR3: TGTGCCAGCAGTTTAGAGGGGGTGCACGGCTACACCTTC.

The rearrangement links TRBV19 to TRBJ2-2; perhaps TRBD2 as D (5 bases). Between the trimmed V and J ends, which lost 11 bases and 0 bases, there was a span of 13 bases. This CDR3 region has 14 residues. Germline V gene lookup returns CDR1 LNHDA and CDR2 SQIVND (reference sequence). The CDR3 DNA is TGTGCCTCTCGACTAAGAACGAACACCGGGGAGCTGTTTTTT. It encodes CASRLRTNTGELFF.

This clone was detected once. The rearrangement uses TRBV6-1 and TRBJ2-5; 7 nucleotides align to TRBD1. With V trimmed by 4 bases and J by 2 bases, 10 bases remained unmatched. From germline, CDR1 is MNHNS and CDR2 SASEGT. CDR3 size: 16 residues. The chain's CDR3 is CASSAVRDRLQETQYF. As DNA, the CDR3 is TGTGCCAGCAGTGCAGTCCGGGACAGACTTCAAGAGACCCAGTACTTC.

This chain links TRBV6-5 with TRBJ2-1, with 11 bases lining up with TRBD2. V shed 2 bases, J shed 9 bases, and the junction held 9 bases outside the gene matches. CDR1 and CDR2 from the germline V gene are MNHEY and SVGAGI. This CDR3 contains 16 residues. The CDR3 reads CASSYRGLAASGEQFF. The CDR3 nucleotides are TGTGCCAGCAGTTACCGGGGACTAGCGGCCTCCGGTGAGCAGTTCTTC.

The rearrangement links TRBV21-1 to TRBJ2-7; no DNA check was done on the table's D call, TRBD2. TRBV21-1 counts as a pseudogene. CDR3 size: 17 residues. CDR3 residues: CASSLGIAGFSSYEQYF. The CDR3 DNA reads TGTGCCAGCAGCCTGGGGATCGCGGGGTTTAGCTCCTACGAGCAGTACTTC.

This chain joins TRBV19 and TRBJ2-7; D ambiguous. Germline CDR1 LNHDA, CDR2 SQIVND (reference sequence). Trimming cost V 5 bases and J 2 bases, with 10 bases left between them. CDR3 length: 13 residues. Here the CDR3 DNA reads TGTGCCAGTAGTCTCTCGGCCACCTACGAGCAGTACTTC. Translating it yields CASSLSATYEQYF.

This chain connects TRBV6-5 to TRBJ1-1; 7 positions agree with TRBD1. The V segment lost 5 bases and the J segment 1 base; nucleotides outside the gene matches: 7. Germline V gene lookup returns CDR1 MNHEY and CDR2 SVGAGI. The CDR3 sequence is 15 residues long. In DNA, the CDR3 is TGTGCCAGCAGTCAGCGACAGGGTGGGAACACTGAAGCTTTCTTT. Protein sequence: CASSQRQGGNTEAFF.

The rearrangement joins TRBV11-3 to TRBJ1-1; D remains ambiguous. The CDR3 loop spans 13 amino acids. The germline V gene encodes CDR1 SGHNT and CDR2 YENEEA. Between the trimmed V and J ends, which lost 5 bases and 2 bases, there was a span of 9 bases. CDR3 nucleotide sequence: TGTGCCAGCAGCCCTAGTTCCAACACTGAAGCTTTCTTT. It specifies CASSPSSNTEAFF.

A single count supports this clone. The genes are TRBV29-1 and TRBJ1-2; D not resolved. Per the germline V gene, CDR1 is SQVTM and CDR2 is ANQGSEA. V lost 5 bases and J lost 7, with 20 bases in between. CDR3 length: 14 amino acids. CDR3 DNA sequence: TGCAGCGTTTTGCCATTGGGAGGAGGTAGTGGCTACACCTTC. Encoded protein: CSVLPLGGGSGYTF.

This clone was found once. The rearrangement uses TRBV7-6 and TRBJ1-2; D uncertain. The CDR3 contains 13 residues. V was pared by 5 bases and J by 5 bases, with 12 bases between. Germline CDR1 SGHVS, CDR2 FNYEAQ. CDR3 nucleotide sequence: TGTGCCAGCAGCCCCGGACGGGATTATGGCTACACCTTC. Its translation is CASSPGRDYGYTF.

This chain joins TRBV30 and TRBJ1-4; no clear D. This CDR3 spans 13 amino acids. Germline V gene sequence: CDR1 GTSNPN, CDR2 SVGIG (reference sequence). The ends were cut back, 4 bases at V and 4 bases at J, with 10 bases in the middle. As DNA, the CDR3 is TGTGCCTGGAAAGGCCAGCTTAATGAAAAACTGTTTTTT. Protein sequence: CAWKGQLNEKLFF.

This rearrangement joins TRBV2 to TRBJ2-1, with D possibly matching TRBD1 (7 bases). The ends were cut back, 5 bases at V and 5 bases at J, with 13 bases in the middle. CDR3 length: 14 residues. Germline loops: CDR1 SNHLY, CDR2 FYNNEI. DNA of the CDR3: TGTGCCAGCAGTATGCGGGACAGTAACAATGAGCAGTTCTTC. As protein: CASSMRDSNNEQFF.

The rearrangement joins TRBV9 to TRBJ2-2; no firm D call. The length of the CDR3 is 12 residues. From germline, CDR1 is SGDLS and CDR2 YYNGEE. V lost 3 bases and J lost 5, with 5 bases in between. In nucleotides, the CDR3 is TGTGCCAGCAGCGCCTCGACCGGGGAGCTGTTTTTT. Translated: CASSASTGELFF.

The V gene is TRBV7-9, the J gene TRBJ2-3, with 15 bases aligning to TRBD2. The length of the CDR3 is 17 residues. CDR1 and CDR2 from the germline V gene are SEHNR and FQNEAQ (reference sequence). V dropped 4 bases and J dropped 6; count of bases not matched to a gene: 8. As DNA, the CDR3 is TGTGCCAGCAGCTACCTCCTTGGACTAGCGGGAGGGGATACGCAGTATTTT. As protein: CASSYLLGLAGGDTQYF.

The rearrangement links TRBV3-1 (or the pseudogene TRBV3-2) to TRBJ1-5; weak D call: TRBD1 (5 bases). Trimming cost V 5 bases and J 12 bases, with 17 bases left between them. The CDR3 loop spans 13 amino acids. Germline loops: CDR1 LGHDT, CDR2 YNNKEL (reference sequence). DNA of the CDR3: TGTGCCAGCAGCTGGGACTCTCGGGAGCTCCAGCATTTT. This encodes CASSWDSRELQHF.

The V gene is TRBV5-1, the J gene TRBJ2-1; no clear D gene. CDR1 and CDR2 from the germline V gene are SGHRS and YFSETQ. V lost 6 bases to trimming and J lost 9 bases, with 19 bases between them. The CDR3 totals 14 residues. Written as DNA, the CDR3 is TGCGCCAGCACCTTCTACGGAGAGAAGGGTGAGCAGTTCTTC. Its protein is CASTFYGEKGEQFF.

The chain couples TRBV5-6 to TRBJ2-1, with a possible D match to TRBD1 (5 bases). V lost 0 bases to trimming and J lost 5 bases, with 12 bases between them. Germline V lookup: CDR1 SGHDT, CDR2 YYEEEE. The CDR3 runs to 15 residues. The CDR3 DNA reads as TGTGCCAGCAGCTTGGGGGGCCGGTCCCACAATGAGCAGTTCTTC. This translates into CASSLGGRSHNEQFF.

The chain has TRBV5-1 and TRBJ2-7, with D unclear. The length of the CDR3 is 15 residues. The V end lost 0 bases, the J end lost 0 bases, and 10 bases lay between the germline ends. Germline CDR1 reads SGHRS; CDR2 reads YFSETQ. The CDR3 reads CASSLDSSSSYEQYF. The CDR3 DNA is TGCGCCAGCAGCTTGGACAGCTCGAGCTCCTACGAGCAGTACTTC.

This chain connects TRBV5-1 to TRBJ2-1; TRBD2 aligns across 10 bases. The germline V gene encodes CDR1 SGHRS and CDR2 YFSETQ. The CDR3 has 16 residues. The trim removed 4 bases at V and 8 bases at J, leaving 12 bases unmatched. The CDR3: CASSPLTSGLGDEQFF. CDR3 coding DNA: TGCGCCAGCAGCCCCCTGACTAGCGGGCTCGGAGATGAGCAGTTCTTC.

The chain employs TRBV29-1 and TRBJ1-2; D not resolved. V shed 6 bases and J shed 2 bases, with 22 bases lying between them. Germline V lookup: CDR1 SQVTM, CDR2 ANQGSEA. This CDR3 has 16 residues. As DNA, the CDR3 is TGCAGCGTGAGCCCCACGGGATTGGGGAGCAACTATGGCTACACCTTC. This sequence encodes CSVSPTGLGSNYGYTF.

The chain is built from TRBV11-2 and TRBJ2-1; 9 bases line up with TRBD2. This CDR3 contains 18 residues. Germline V gene lookup returns CDR1 SGHAT and CDR2 FQNNGV. V dropped 0 bases and J dropped 2; count of bases not matched to a gene: 8. The CDR3 is CASSLDRLAGVPYNEQFF. In nucleotides, the CDR3 is TGTGCCAGCAGCTTAGATCGCTTAGCGGGAGTTCCCTACAATGAGCAGTTCTTC.

The chain uses TRBV5-5 and TRBJ2-3; D is ambiguous. Trimming left V 4 bases short and J 1 base short, with 4 bases between. Per germline, CDR1 SGHKS and CDR2 YYEKEE (reference sequence). This CDR3 region has 12 residues. The CDR3 sequence is CASSPGTDTQYF. The DNA of the CDR3 is TGTGCCAGCAGCCCAGGCACAGATACGCAGTATTTT. The full variable domain, completed using reference TRBV5-5 and TRBJ2-3, is DAGVTQSPTHLIKTRGQQVTLRCSPISGHKSVSWYQQVLGQGPQFIFQYYEKEERGRGNFPDRFSARQFPNYSSELNVNALLLGDSALYLCASSPGTDTQYFGPGTRLTVL.

This chain links TRBV21-1 with TRBJ1-4. TRBV21-1 is tagged as a pseudogene. The CDR3 sequence is 17 residues long. The CDR3 spells CASSKCGPSVANEKLFF. In DNA, the CDR3 is TGTGCCAGCAGCAAATGTGGACCGTCGGTCGCTAATGAAAAACTGTTTTTT.